This T cell receptor (beta chain) was recovered during a study of blood T cell repertoires in COVID-19. About the research overall: Sample material is recorded as cDNA or gDNA derived from T cells, B-cell-depleted T cells, or PBMCs.

The V end lost 4 bases, the J end lost 0 bases, and 10 bases lay between the germline ends. Germline CDR1 MNHEY, CDR2 SVGEGT. The CDR3 consists of 14 residues. Participant age was roughly 18 to 90 years, and participants resided in fewer than 30 US areas. Cohorts were determined from participant-reported clinical history. Original processing notes: Reference gene primer amplification in the assay estimated nucleated cell counts. Sequencing used immunoSEQ multiplex PCR; TCRdb keeps in-frame clones, though not all of them. The D gene and trimming were derived from the DNA, and the V and J assignments and clone size from that table. The sample records 150,000 or so clones, approximately 87% being singletons.

This chain uses TRBV6-2 or TRBV6-3 with TRBJ2-7; D gene unclear. The sequence was obtained from a woman in her twenties or thirties with acute COVID-19. Sequenced: PBMCs or T cells enriched from blood (not recorded which). Here the CDR3 DNA reads TGTGCCAGCAGTTGGATTCCGGGCTCCTACGAGCAGTACTTC. Protein sequence: CASSWIPGSYEQYF.